A selection of T cell receptor beta chains follows, all from one sample in a study of cytomegalovirus exposure and HLA in healthy donors. Measured with immunoSEQ multiplex PCR; TCRdb has only the in-frame clones, and not every one. This sample's table reports tens of thousands of clones. Material: PBMCs. The receptors stem from a woman in her 30s in good health and CMV-seronegative. Both conserved end residues are trimmed from each CDR3. Fields, in order: J gene, V gene, CDR3 protein.

TRBJ2-2	TRBV2	ASSFFPGLADTGELF
TRBJ1-1	TRBV27	ASSPGQGVTEAF
TRBJ1-4	TRBV7-9	ASSLGQAAGEKLF
TRBJ2-5	TRBV5-1	ASSLSSGSRVETQY
TRBJ1-2	TRBV28	ASSLTKPLNYGYT
TRBJ2-1	TRBV20-1	SADRADEQF
TRBJ2-1	TRBV7-9	ASSPRGQGVDEQF
TRBJ2-5	TRBV6-5	ASSRTSVSETQY
TRBJ1-1	TRBV29-1	SGRQGLNTEAF
TRBJ1-3	TRBV6-1	ASSIQGTGNTIY
TRBJ2-7	TRBV7-9	ASSFSQGNEQY
TRBJ2-7	TRBV18	ASSPTGAYEQY
TRBJ2-7	TRBV9	ASSVGAGSYEQY
TRBJ1-1	TRBV6-1	ASSRTLQGTAF
TRBJ2-1	TRBV5-1	ASSLGLAGGNNEQF
TRBJ2-1	TRBV10-3	AISESGGAYNEQF